Included here is one T cell receptor (beta chain) sequence, with context. Its antigen remains undetermined. One base away there is no much larger clone; base qualities are not given. This CDR3 is also generated by other DNA sequences in the sample. The cohort was made up of roughly 670 healthy bone marrow donors. Cohort members were all nominally healthy when sampled, although unrecorded immune exposures were likely present. The donor was CMV seropositive and belonged to the group of 250 to 300 seropositive cohort members. Each donor provided a peripheral blood sample, and peripheral blood mononuclear cells were used for TCR beta sequencing. The Qiagen DNeasy Blood Extraction Kit was used to extract genomic DNA from the blood cell samples. V sheds 0 bases and J sheds 0 bases, leaving 7 bases between their ends. The CDR3 has 14 amino acids, counting the end cysteine and phenylalanine. Of all the DNA, just the CDR3 is kept, 42 bases in frame from base 1. Based on the germline V gene, the CDR1 and CDR2 sequences are SGHRS and YFSETQ.

These data are taken from a study of cytomegalovirus exposure and HLA in healthy donors (dated by TCRdb to about 2017). At the level of the whole study: An earlier analysis of 587 of the donors reported approximately 270 Gb of sequence data and some 100 million unique TCR beta sequences from 150 million to 200 million T cells. All discovery cohort repertoires had been generated on a single sequencing platform. A later genetic analysis used genome-wide SNP genotypes for about 55% of the 666 donors, treating that subset as a discovery cohort. Rather than using new phenotypic data, the later analysis identified candidate immune exposures from TCR beta sequences and from how often those sequences occurred across donors. In an earlier analysis of 587 of the donors, high-throughput TCR beta sequencing was used to judge whether each TCR beta V gene segment behaved as functional or pseudogenic. Roughly 300 gigabases of sequencing data and around 85 million unique TCR sequences made up an early release that covered fewer than 650 HLA-typed donors. Both class I and class II loci were covered by HLA typing, at four-digit resolution. Among the roughly 400 genotyped donors, roughly 80% belonged to the genetic ancestry cluster associated with self-reported Caucasian donors. Across roughly 420 genotyped donors of the cohort, an average of about 240,000 unique TCR beta nucleotide sequences per donor were sequenced, and approximately 17% of those sequences were non-productive. The study used immunosequencing to profile the T cell repertoires of several hundred subjects and linked those repertoires to cytomegalovirus serostatus. High-throughput TCR immunosequencing, statistical association of individual TCRs with disease status, and machine learning were combined to predict cytomegalovirus infection status. Typing coverage varied by locus: roughly 620-640 donors for A, B, C, DRB1 and DQB1; approximately 500 for DQA1; about 600 for DPA1; approximately 490 for DPB1. Besides the first cohort of 666 subjects, a separate validation cohort made up of around 120 different subjects was used. Donor age, sex, ethnicity and CMV serostatus were collected together with the repertoire data. The aim of the study was to test whether cataloging public T cell receptors could identify signatures of past pathogen exposure. A later analysis re-examined previously published TCR beta repertoires from more than 650 donors and added high-resolution HLA genotyping to investigate patterns of TCR occurrence. Because of strong linkage in the cohort, 5 or 6 DR-DQ haplotypes were treated as single units for association and clustering.

The method behind the library was the immunoSEQ multiplex PCR assay. For the multiplex PCR, a mixture combining 60 forward primers for TCR Vbeta segments and 13 reverse primers for TCR Jbeta segments was used. The CDR3 region of rearranged TCR beta genes was amplified from genomic DNA by a multiplex PCR assay. The Illumina HiSeq System was used to sequence the amplified TCR beta libraries as 87-base-pair reads. The published analysis was carried out like this. Across the 600 to 700 repertoires, a later analysis counted some 80 million unique TCR beta chains, roughly 11 million of which were shared by at least two donors. A nearest-neighbor algorithm error-corrected the raw reads and collapsed the reads into unique sequences, merging closely related sequences to remove PCR and sequencing errors. V, D and J gene segments were assigned by aligning CDR3 sequences to IMGT reference sequences. For a sequence to be retained, at least a six-nucleotide match to both a V gene segment and a J gene segment was required. A rearrangement was called productive if the CDR3 had no stop codons and remained in frame with V and J, and every other rearrangement was called non-productive. Following IMGT convention, CDR3 was defined as the stretch from the second conserved V-encoded cysteine to the conserved J-encoded phenylalanine. In an earlier analysis of more than 550 of the donors, sequences lacking an unambiguous match to a single V gene segment were excluded. In an earlier analysis of approximately 550 of the donors, V segments were called functional above 56.7% productive rearrangements and were called segregating when the between-donor standard deviation exceeded 5%. To diagnose cytomegalovirus status from the catalog of TCR beta chain sequences, a statistical classification framework was built. V and J gene assignment, in a later analysis, came from comparing TCR nucleotide sequences with IMGT/GENE-DB human TR gene sequences. A later analysis assigned CDR3 sequences and most-parsimonious VDJ recombination scenarios with the TCRdist pipeline. In a later analysis, each TCR beta chain was defined by its CDR3 amino acid sequence together with its V-gene family, and reads without a unique V-gene family were excluded. In a later analysis, around 600 highly shared, low-generation-probability nucleotide sequences were removed to address suspected cross-contamination and a sequencing artifact. For each public chain, a later analysis derived a clonal expansion index from normalized ranks of inferred template counts within each repertoire. In a later analysis, generation probabilities were computed using a VDJ recombination model fitted to out-of-frame rearrangements, and the results were checked against IGoR. In a later analysis, TCR-TCR, TCR-HLA and TCR-CMV co-occurrence was scored with hypergeometric tests, and a repertoire-size bias correction was applied to TCR pairs. False discovery rates were estimated in a later analysis by permuting HLA or CMV assignments 20 times. In a later analysis, co-occurring TCRs were grouped using DBSCAN, and TCRdist sequence similarity was added for clustering within HLA-allele-positive subsets. Co-occurrence clustering excluded repertoires with fewer than 30,000 or more than 120,000 public chains, plus five with anomalous nucleotide sharing. Drawn from immuneACCESS, this table holds only the in-frame rearrangements with V and J called that TCRdb kept. Clones are partly lost; checked studies trace under half to an unresolved V gene and leave the rest unexplained. The V and J calls and clone size come from that table; D and trimming were worked out from the DNA. The sample contains around 70,000 clones, 70% to 85% of them found a single time. Together, the top ten hold 2.5% to 3.5% of the sample.

The investigation overall reported the following: A group of highly shared sequence variants was considered likely to be a technical artifact of the sequencing pipeline. A further reported finding was that TCR beta sequences accurately predicted the HLA-A and HLA-B alleles for most subjects in the first cohort. Because some donors lacked HLA typing at each locus, the association tests relied only on the typed subset. The only immune exposure information available for the cohort was CMV serostatus. Three of the identified cytomegalovirus-associated TCR beta chains were confirmed in vitro to be specific for cytomegalovirus antigens. A later genetic analysis associated a missense DCLRE1C variant with V-gene and J-gene trimming of TCR beta chains, and an independent cohort replicated the association. Sequencing depth was assumed to be roughly uniform across donors in the presence/absence analyses, though that assumption may not hold. In a later analysis, several top co-occurrence clusters were reported to appear linked to parvovirus B19, influenza, CMV and Epstein-Barr virus. In both the original and validation cohorts, the classifier was reported to diagnose cytomegalovirus status with high specificity and sensitivity. Correlated functional status among segregating V segments might reflect linkage disequilibrium, but an unknown experimental factor could not be ruled out. Assigning TCR associations to individual alleles was difficult when HLA alleles, especially DR and DQ, strongly co-occurred. In an earlier analysis of approximately 590 of the donors, most TCR beta V segments appeared in productive rearrangements about 87% or about 30% of the time, broadly matching IMGT annotations. In the study, roughly 160 TCR beta chains were listed as associated with cytomegalovirus. The authors suggested that the approach could potentially be extended to other disease states and immunological phenotypes. Seventeen rarely observed V segments, including chromosome 9 orphons, were excluded from the earlier analysis of several hundred of the donors because counts were too low. A later genetic analysis reported fewer N-insertions in productive TCRs among donors in an Asian-associated ancestry cluster than the roughly 640-donor mean. Only TCR beta chains were sequenced in this cohort, and the absence of alpha or paired-chain data limited detectable features. A later analysis found that HLA-associated TCR beta chains were more clonally expanded and had lower generation probabilities than equally common non-associated chains. According to a later analysis, most CMV-associated TCR beta chains appeared to be HLA-restricted, and the HLA associations seemed to be driven largely by CMV exposure. In a later analysis, the rate of TCR association differed among HLA loci, with DRB1 alleles having the most associated TCRs and HLA-C alleles having the fewest. Most TCR sequences were seen in very few donors, while some public TCRs were found in many individuals. In a later analysis, some 18,000 TCR beta sequences were associated with specific HLA alleles at a false discovery rate of 0.05. Some IMGT-functional V segments, including TRBV6-2 and TRBV6-3, could not be told apart with the 87-base-pair reads, so those segments were excluded.

This chain joins TRBV5-1 to TRBJ2-7, with TRBD2 perhaps the D gene, on 5 matching bases. The sequence was obtained from a girl aged 10 to 17 in good health and CMV-seropositive. Specimen: PBMCs. CDR3 sequence: CASSLGESSYEQYF. The DNA sequence reads TGCGCCAGCAGCTTGGGGGAGTCCTCCTACGAGCAGTACTTC.